A single sample is the source of the 7 T cell receptor beta chains below, sequenced in a study of CD8 T cells in ankylosing spondylitis. Broader study findings: For ankylosing spondylitis blood, a TCR beta motif of about eight highly homologous variants appeared characteristic.

MiXCR, applied by TCRdb to the 5' RACE reads, yields one record per CDR3 protein. The table lists some 330,000 distinct CDR3 sequences, approximately 8.2% of them singletons, with roughly 14% in the top ten. No antigen is known for these receptors. Sequencing input: blood, either unsorted or a sorted T cell fraction (not recorded which). The receptors here all came from a male donor with ankylosing spondylitis.

This clonotype was observed a handful of times. The chain couples TRBV20-1 to TRBJ2-1; D gene unclear. V lost 0 bases, J lost 3 bases, and 9 bases lay in between. This CDR3 has 14 residues. The V gene's germline CDR1 is DFQATT and CDR2 SNEGSKA (reference sequence). The CDR3 sequence is CSARDFPLYNEQFF. The CDR3 region has the DNA TGCAGTGCTAGAGATTTCCCGCTCTACAATGAGCAGTTCTTC.

In its sample, this clonotype was seen many times. The rearrangement links TRBV15 to TRBJ2-7, with D unclear. Trimming stripped 0 bases from V and 7 bases from J, with 13 bases between. CDR1 and CDR2 (germline): LNHNV, YYDKDF (reference sequence). This CDR3 is built from 14 residues. CDR3 sequence (DNA): TGTGCCACCAGCAGAGAAATAGGGTTGGAGGAGCAGTACTTC. It specifies CATSREIGLEEQYF.

This clonotype has only a few counts. This chain joins TRBV6-6 and TRBJ1-5; TRBD1 agrees at 7 bases. CDR1 and CDR2 (germline): MNHNY, SVGAGI (reference sequence). After removal of 6 bases from V and 4 bases from J, the junction contained 3 bases not matched to a gene. This CDR3 is 13 amino acids long. DNA for the CDR3: TGTGCCAGCAGGGCAGGGGGAAATCAGCCCCAGCATTTT. Protein product: CASRAGGNQPQHF.

This clonotype showed up just a few times. The CDR3 protein is CASSFSLGQGREQYF. The CDR3 region has the DNA TGTGCCAGCAGTTTTTCTTTAGGACAGGGACGCGAGCAGTACTTC. The chain employs TRBV28 and TRBJ2-7, with 8 bases lining up with TRBD1. The germline CDR1 and CDR2 sequences are MDHEN and SYDVKM. The CDR3 spans 15 residues. J gave up 6 bases and V 3 bases, and 10 bases lay outside the gene matches.

This clonotype was detected only a few times. The chain has TRBV7-2 and TRBJ2-2, with D uncertain. V was shortened by 4 bases and J by 3 bases, with 12 bases between the two germline ends. Germline-derived CDR1 and CDR2 are SGHTA and FQGNSA. This CDR3 is built from 15 residues. The CDR3 nucleotides are TGTGCCAGCAGCTCCACAGCAGCCCACACCGGGGAGCTGTTTTTT. It encodes CASSSTAAHTGELFF.

This clonotype was counted a few times. V and J are TRBV7-2 and TRBJ1-1, with unresolved D. The V end lost 4 bases, the J end lost 8 bases, and 17 bases lay between the germline ends. Germline V gives CDR1 SGHTA, CDR2 FQGNSA. This CDR3 is built from 14 residues. In DNA, the CDR3 is TGTGCCAGCAGCTCCGGGCCCTCCGGGATGGAAGCTTTCTTT. As protein: CASSSGPSGMEAFF.

In its sample, this clonotype was seen many times. This chain connects TRBV9 to TRBJ2-1; no clear D. This CDR3 is built from 15 residues. Trimming stripped 2 bases from V and 6 bases from J, with 15 bases between. CDR1 is SGDLS and CDR2 is YYNGEE in the germline V gene. The CDR3 DNA reads as TGTGCCAGCAGCGTTTCTAGTGGCTCGGGCAATGAGCAGTTCTTC. Protein product: CASSVSSGSGNEQFF.